The rows below give T cell receptor beta chains drawn from one sample of a study of CD8+CD57+ T cells in acquired aplastic anemia. In TCRdb, the reads were re-called with MiXCR into one record per CDR3 protein. The data show approximately 260,000 distinct CDR3 sequences, 82% seen once. The sample comprised sorted CD4+, CD8+, or CD8+CD57+ T cells (not recorded which) from PBMCs. The receptors here all came from a human donor with aplastic anemia. CDR3s include the opening cysteine and the closing phenylalanine or tryptophan. The D gene is left open where the match is weak. Where a row states a size, it is once, few, many or the class of an expanded clone; other rows omit it.

abundance	v_gene	d_gene	j_gene	CDR3nt	CDR3aa
.	TRBV7-3	TRBD2	TRBJ2-1	TGTGCCGGCAGTTTAACGGCGGGGGGGTACTACTATGAGCAGTTCTTC	CAGSLTAGGYYYEQFF
.	TRBV7-2	TRBD2	TRBJ2-7	TGTGCCAGCAGCATAGCGGGCGGTCCCGGTACGGAGCAGTACTTC	CASSIAGGPGTEQYF
.	TRBV10-3	.	TRBJ2-3	TGTGCCAGCAGCGATAGCAAGCAGGCCCAGTATTTT	CASSDSKQAQYF
once	TRBV14	TRBD1	TRBJ1-4	TGTGCCAACAGCCCCCGGGACAGGGGGCGAATCGGTAATGAAAAACTGTTTTTT	CANSPRDRGRIGNEKLFF
.	TRBV7-8	.	TRBJ2-3	TGTGCCAGCAGCTTAGCGGCAGGTGGCGCAGCGCAGTCTTTT	CASSLAAGGAAQSF
once	TRBV9	.	TRBJ1-2	TGTGCCAGCAGCGTAGGCCAGGGGCCCAGTGAAGCCTACACCTTC	CASSVGQGPSEAYTF
.	TRBV2	TRBD1	TRBJ1-5	TGTGCCAGCAGCTTCGGGACAGGGGGGCTTCAGCCCCAGCATTTT	CASSFGTGGLQPQHF
.	TRBV7-9	TRBD2	TRBJ2-5	TGTGCCAGCAGCTTTCAAAGAAGCGGGGGGAAACAAGAGACCCAGTACTTC	CASSFQRSGGKQETQYF
many	TRBV5-5	.	TRBJ1-1	TGTGCCAGCAGCTTGGGGCTGGCAGGGAACACTGAAGCTTTCTTT	CASSLGLAGNTEAFF
.	TRBV7-3	.	TRBJ2-1	TGTGCCAGCAGCCCGCATTTTAGCTCTTCCTACAATGAGCAGTTCTTC	CASSPHFSSSYNEQFF
.	TRBV7-9	.	TRBJ2-7	TGTGCCAGCAGTCCCTCGGAATGGCGGTCCTACGAGCCGTACTTC	CASSPSEWRSYEPYF
.	TRBV7-9	.	TRBJ1-1	TGTGCCAGCAGCCCCACAGGGACCTACGAGCAGTACGCTTTCTTT	CASSPTGTYEQYAFF
.	TRBV15	.	TRBJ2-1	TGTGCCACCAGCAGAGACTTCGGGCGTCGGCATGAGCAGTTCTTC	CATSRDFGRRHEQFF
.	TRBV9	.	TRBJ2-3	TGTGCCAGCGGCGGATTGGGGGCTGACACGCGGGATTTT	CASGGLGADTRDF
.	TRBV7-9	.	TRBJ2-7	TGTGCCAGCAGCTTTGCGGGAACAGGGTCTTACGAGCAGTACTTC	CASSFAGTGSYEQYF
.	TRBV20-1	.	TRBJ2-3	TGCAGTGCTACGGGGGGCGTGTTGGGGGCTAGCACAGATACGCAGTATTTT	CSATGGVLGASTDTQYF
.	TRBV7-6	.	TRBJ2-1	TGTGCCAGCAGCTTTAGTTCCTATAATTCACCCCTCCACCAGTTCTTC	CASSFSSYNSPLHQFF
.	TRBV20-1	TRBD1	TRBJ2-7	TGCAGTGCTAGGACGGGGACAGGGAACTACGAGCGGTACTTC	CSARTGTGNYERYF
.	TRBV2	.	TRBJ2-1	TGTGCCAGCAGCCCACAGGGTAGGCATGATGAGTTGTTCTTC	CASSPQGRHDELFF
once	TRBV5-1	.	TRBJ2-1	TGCGCCAGCAGCACCCGCGTAGACCACGATGAGCAGTTCTTC	CASSTRVDHDEQFF
.	TRBV7-6	.	TRBJ1-6	TGTGCCAGCAGCTCCTGGGACACCAATTCACCCCTCCACTTT	CASSSWDTNSPLHF
.	TRBV2	.	TRBJ1-5	TGTGCCAGCAGCCACGGGGGCACAGATCCCCAGCATTTT	CASSHGGTDPQHF
.	TRBV20-1	.	TRBJ2-1	TGCAGTGCGGGGCCAGGGGCTAGAGGAGTCTCCTACAATGAGCAGTTCTTC	CSAGPGARGVSYNEQFF
.	TRBV5-8	.	TRBJ2-3	TGTGCCAGCACGGACGGGGGACCAGATACGCAGTATTTT	CASTDGGPDTQYF
.	TRBV7-8	.	TRBJ2-5	TGTGCCAGCAGCTTTAATGGAGCCGAGCAGTACGCCGGGTACTTC	CASSFNGAEQYAGYF
.	TRBV6-1	.	TRBJ1-2	TGTGCCAGCATGGGGGACTTTGACTATGGCTACACCTTC	CASMGDFDYGYTF
.	TRBV7-8	.	TRBJ2-3	TGTGCCAGCAGCCAAAATAGGAATGAGCAGATCTTCGGGTTT	CASSQNRNEQIFGF
once	TRBV7-8	TRBD2	TRBJ2-1	TGTGCCAGCAGCATGTCGAGCAGCGGGGAGAGGGATTTTCAGTTCTTC	CASSMSSSGERDFQFF
few	TRBV19	.	TRBJ1-2	TGTGCCAGTACCATCGACGGGGCCGATGGCTACACCTTC	CASTIDGADGYTF
.	TRBV20-1	.	TRBJ1-1	TGCAGTGCTTCACAGATCCTGAACACTGAAGCTTTCTTT	CSASQILNTEAFF
once	TRBV7-9	.	TRBJ2-6	TGTGCCAGCAGCTTAGCGGGTGGCGACGGGGCCAACGCCCTGACTTTC	CASSLAGGDGANALTF
.	TRBV15	.	TRBJ2-4	TGTGCCACCAGCAGAGGTGGCGAGCAAGAGACCTTC	CATSRGGEQETF
.	TRBV5-8	.	TRBJ2-7	TGTGCCAGCAGCTCAACTAGGGGGAGGCCCTACGAGCAGTACTTC	CASSSTRGRPYEQYF
.	TRBV5-4	TRBD1	TRBJ1-1	TGTGCCAGCAGCTTTACTAGAGGGGGCTTCGGTGAAGCTTTCTTT	CASSFTRGGFGEAFF
few	TRBV29-1	.	TRBJ1-1	TGCAGCGTTGTATCAGGGGTCCCTGAAGCTTTCTTT	CSVVSGVPEAFF
.	TRBV7-9	.	TRBJ2-7	TGTGCCAGCAGCCCGGAGAGAAGCTCCTACGAGCAGTACTTC	CASSPERSSYEQYF
.	TRBV15	.	TRBJ2-7	TGTGCCACCAGACGACCGGGACTGAAAGAGGAGCAGTACTTC	CATRRPGLKEEQYF
.	TRBV2	.	TRBJ2-7	TGTGTCAGCAGTGCGGCGCAGGGTGGAAACACGCAAGCCTTC	CVSSAAQGGNTQAF
.	TRBV7-3	.	TRBJ1-1	TGTGCCAGCACCCTAGATCTGGTCGGCACCACTGAAGCTTTCTTT	CASTLDLVGTTEAFF
few	TRBV7-6	.	TRBJ1-6	TGTGCCAGCAGTGAGGCATATAATTCACCCCTCCACTTT	CASSEAYNSPLHF
.	TRBV7-2	TRBD2	TRBJ2-1	TGTGCCAGCAGCATGACTAGCGGGGGGGACGGCAATGAGCAGTTCTTC	CASSMTSGGDGNEQFF
.	TRBV7-3	.	TRBJ1-1	TGTGCCAGCAGTTTAAAAGTGTACGGCGATGAACATTTCTTT	CASSLKVYGDEHFF
.	TRBV7-9	.	TRBJ1-2	TGTGCCAGCAGCTTCGGACTGCCAGAGACCCAGACCTTC	CASSFGLPETQTF
.	TRBV19	.	TRBJ2-7	TGTGCCAGTAGTATACGTGGGCTCTCCTACGAGCAGTACTTC	CASSIRGLSYEQYF
.	TRBV7-3	TRBD1	TRBJ2-7	TGCGCCAGCAGCGACCAGACAGGGCAAACCTACGAGCAGTGCTTC	CASSDQTGQTYEQCF
once	TRBV10-1	.	TRBJ2-1	TGCGCCAGCAGCCACCCCTTGGGGGAGCAGTTCTTC	CASSHPLGEQFF
many	TRBV7-8	.	TRBJ2-3	TGTGCCAGCAGCTTAGCGGGAGGTCCCGATACGCAGCATTACTTC	CASSLAGGPDTQHYF
.	TRBV15	.	TRBJ2-7	TGTGCCACCAGCAGGGGCTCCCGCCAAGAGGCGCAGTACTTC	CATSRGSRQEAQYF
.	TRBV2	TRBD1	TRBJ1-2	TGTGCCAGCAGGGACGGGGACAGGGGCTTGGACTATGGCTACACCTTC	CASRDGDRGLDYGYTF